This T cell receptor beta chain was captured in a study of blood T cell repertoires in COVID-19. Study-wide context: The United States, Italy and Spain provided the acute and convalescent COVID-19 samples. Sample material is recorded as cDNA or gDNA derived from T cells, B-cell-depleted T cells, or PBMCs.

The CDR3 loop spans 17 amino acids. CDR1 and CDR2 from the germline V gene are MNHEY and SVGEGT. Trimming pared 2 bases from V and 0 bases from J, leaving 14 bases between. Original processing methods: Estimation of nucleated cell counts relied on the amplification of reference gene primers. Profiling relied on immunoSEQ multiplex PCR, and the TCRdb table lists in-frame clones only, not all of them. The V and J calls and clone size were taken over from that table, and D and trimming were inferred from the DNA. This table holds around 210,000 clones, approximately 85% found once. The V and J genes are TRBV6-2 or TRBV6-3 and TRBJ1-5; D might be TRBD1 (5 bases). The TCR comes from a man in his fifties with COVID-19, enrolled during active disease. The sample comprised peripheral blood. As DNA, the CDR3 is TGTGCCAGCAGTTACGCGCAGGGTCCTTATAGCAATCAGCCCCAGCATTTT. Amino acid sequence: CASSYAQGPYSNQPQHF.